This TCR beta chain was found in a study of T-cell reconstitution after alpha-beta-depleted transplantation in children. The study's findings and limits: Where alpha-beta T cells came from about two months after transplant was reportedly several hundred expanded graft clones.

The CDR3 sequence is 12 residues long. CDR1 and CDR2 (germline): PRHDT, FYEKMQ (reference sequence). Trimming removed 5 bases from V and 3 bases from J, with 8 bases in between. Preparation of the TCRbeta library was carried out with unique molecular identifiers. In TCRdb, the PCR reads were re-called with MiXCR into one record per CDR3 protein. The sample has hundreds of thousands of distinct CDR3 sequences; 15% to 20% are singletons. This clonotype occurred a few times. The target antigen is unknown. This chain uses TRBV13 with TRBJ2-7, with D unclear. This receptor was identified in a male patient aged 10-17 years who had a stem cell transplant for acute lymphoblastic leukemia, so the T cells may come from the graft donor. Source: PBMCs, mostly from graft donor cells, taken 360 days after TCRalphabeta/CD19-depleted stem cell transplant. CDR3 protein: CASSPNIYEQYF. Written as DNA, the CDR3 is TGTGCCAGCAGCCCAAACATCTACGAGCAGTACTTC.